This TCR beta chain stems from a study of neoadjuvant nivolumab and ipilimumab in lung cancer. Study in general: Patients got nivolumab 3 mg/kg on days 1, 15 and 29; combination added ipilimumab 1 mg/kg day 1.

The table came from immunoSEQ multiplex PCR; TCRdb's copy has only in-frame clones and leaves some out. Of roughly 4,000 clones listed, more than 70% are singletons. Study conclusions and caveats: Compared with tumor-adjacent uninvolved lung, resected tumors showed greater richness and clonality. Only a single major-pathologic-response sample was available for clonality analysis. Pretherapy blood TCR richness correlated positively with resected tumor richness.

This CDR3 has 19 residues. The germline CDR1 and CDR2 sequences are ENHRY and SYGVKD. With V trimmed by 0 bases and J by 2 bases, 10 bases remained unmatched. Comments on this clone: Its specificity is unknown.

The chain is built from TRBV10-3 and TRBJ2-5; TRBD2 matches at 12 bases. The source of this sequence is an adult with non-small cell lung cancer. Here the sequenced sample was adjacent normal lung tissue, taken after neoadjuvant nivolumab, alone or with ipilimumab, at or shortly before surgery. The CDR3 nucleotides read TGTGCCATCAGTGAGTCTTCTCTAGCGGGAGGGATGTTTCAAGAGACCCAGTACTTC. Protein product: CAISESSLAGGMFQETQYF.